The 19 T cell receptor beta chains listed next were all sequenced from one sample in a study of blood T cell repertoires in COVID-19. This table comes from immunoSEQ multiplex PCR, and its TCRdb copy is limited to in-frame clones, with some not included. The profile shows approximately 82,000 clones, roughly four fifths of them singletons. The sequenced sample was peripheral blood. All receptors derive from a woman in her 70s with acute or convalescent COVID-19.

This clone was counted a few times. The chain carries TRBV5-1 and TRBJ1-6; no clear D. CDR3 length: 13 amino acids. Trimming shortened V by 0 bases and J by 7 bases, and 5 bases separated the two germline ends. Germline CDR1 SGHRS, CDR2 YFSETQ. The DNA of the CDR3 is TGCGCCAGCAGCTTGGACAGCAATTCACCCCTCCACTTT. Its protein is CASSLDSNSPLHF.

This chain uses TRBV4-1 with TRBJ1-2; 9 nucleotides match TRBD1. The CDR3 is 15 amino acids. After removal of 4 bases from V and 8 bases from J, the junction contained 11 bases not matched to a gene. Per the germline V gene, CDR1 is MGHRA and CDR2 is YSYEKL. DNA for the CDR3: TGCGCCAGCAGCCTCCAATATGGACAGGGGAGAGGCTACACCTTC. Its protein product is CASSLQYGQGRGYTF.

The gene calls are TRBV19 and TRBJ1-4, with D unresolved. CDR3 size: 14 residues. V was clipped by 2 bases and J by 11 bases, with 15 bases between them. The germline V gene has CDR1 LNHDA and CDR2 SQIVND (reference sequence). The CDR3 is CASSIKGGSWKLFF. CDR3 nucleotides: TGTGCCAGTAGTATAAAAGGAGGGTCATGGAAACTGTTTTTT.

This chain connects TRBV20-1 to TRBJ2-1; D uncertain. The CDR3 totals 11 residues. Germline values: CDR1 DFQATT, CDR2 SNEGSKA (reference sequence). Trimming left V 6 bases short and J 5 bases short, with 8 bases between. Here the CDR3 DNA reads TGCAGTGCGACGGAGCACAATGAGCAGTTCTTC. This translates into CSATEHNEQFF.

The V gene is TRBV3-1 (or the pseudogene TRBV3-2), the J gene TRBJ2-7; possible D gene TRBD2, 6 bases. This CDR3 is 16 amino acids long. Between the trimmed V and J ends, which lost 4 bases and 3 bases, there was a span of 19 bases. Germline assignment: CDR1 LGHDT and CDR2 YNNKEL (reference sequence). CDR3 amino acids: CASSRGSGGTFYEQYF. Here the CDR3 DNA reads TGTGCCAGCAGCCGGGGGTCGGGCGGGACCTTCTACGAGCAGTACTTC.

The J gene is TRBJ2-4, the V gene TRBV18, with 9 bases that match TRBD1. The V gene end was trimmed by 6 bases and the J gene end by 5 bases; junction bases not matched to a gene: 5. CDR1 is KGHSH and CDR2 is LQKENI in the germline V gene. The CDR3 runs to 14 residues. CDR3 residues: CASSTDRGQNIQYF. The CDR3 bases are TGTGCCAGCTCGACGGACAGGGGCCAAAACATTCAGTACTTC.

V and J are TRBV11-1 and TRBJ1-1; TRBD1 might be the D (5 bases). The CDR3 is made up of 14 amino acids. Germline CDR1 and CDR2: SGHAT and FQDESV (reference sequence). The V end was cut by 5 bases, the J end by 8 bases, with 18 bases between. DNA of the CDR3: TGTGCCAGCAGCCCACGCCGGGGGAAGGTCGAAGCTTTCTTT. Protein: CASSPRRGKVEAFF.

The rearrangement uses TRBV6-5 and TRBJ1-4; 9 bases line up with TRBD1. The CDR3 is 14 residues long. The trim removed 6 bases at V and 6 bases at J, leaving 5 bases unmatched. Germline values: CDR1 MNHEY, CDR2 SVGAGI. CDR3 residues: CASRQTGGDEKLFF. In DNA, the CDR3 is TGTGCCAGCAGGCAGACAGGGGGAGATGAAAAACTGTTTTTT.

This sequence joins TRBV24-1 and TRBJ2-5, with 8 nucleotides matching TRBD2. From germline, CDR1 is KGHDR and CDR2 SFDVKD. V shed 0 bases and J 2 bases; nucleotides not matched to a gene: 1. This CDR3 is built from 15 residues. The CDR3 protein is CATSDLTSGQETQYF. The CDR3 nucleotides are TGTGCCACCAGTGATTTGACTAGCGGACAAGAGACCCAGTACTTC.

V and J are TRBV7-3 and TRBJ2-5; 7 nucleotides match TRBD1. The CDR3 runs 15 residues. V lost 5 bases and J lost 5; bases outside the gene matches: 11. Looked up from germline, CDR1 is SGHTA and CDR2 is FQGTGA. CDR3 in DNA: TGTGCCAGCAGCCCGGGGACAGCAACGGGGGAGACCCAGTACTTC. Translation gives CASSPGTATGETQYF.

The chain has TRBV5-1 and TRBJ1-1; the D is unclear. This CDR3 is built from 15 residues. CDR1 is SGHRS and CDR2 is YFSETQ in the germline V gene. Trimming pared 2 bases from V and 1 base from J, leaving 12 bases between. The CDR3 DNA reads TGCGCCAGCAGCTTCGGGCCTAGCTCGAACACTGAAGCTTTCTTT. It specifies CASSFGPSSNTEAFF. The whole variable domain, filled in from reference TRBV5-1 and TRBJ1-1, reads KAGVTQTPRYLIKTRGQQVTLSCSPISGHRSVSWYQQTPGQGLQFLFEYFSETQRNKGNFPGRFSGRQFSNSRSEMNVSTLELGDSALYLCASSFGPSSNTEAFFGQGTRLTVV.

This chain connects TRBV15 to TRBJ2-7; D call uncertain. The CDR3 is 15 residues long. Germline loops: CDR1 LNHNV, CDR2 YYDKDF (reference sequence). V shed 0 bases and J shed 0 bases, with 9 bases lying between them. The CDR3 nucleotides read TGTGCCACCAGCAGAGATTACTCCGGCTCCTACGAGCAGTACTTC. Translating it yields CATSRDYSGSYEQYF.

This chain uses TRBV5-4 with TRBJ1-4; 7 bases line up with TRBD1. V shed 5 bases, J shed 4 bases, and the junction held 2 bases outside the gene matches. CDR3 length equals 13 residues. Germline V gene lookup returns CDR1 SGHNT and CDR2 YYREEE (reference sequence). CDR3 protein: CASSRQGNEKLFF. The CDR3, as DNA: TGTGCCAGCAGTCGACAGGGTAATGAAAAACTGTTTTTT.

Turning to this clone: At one boundary the junction diverges from the germline segment, which might be a read error. This chain's CDR3 is CASSEGIHRDKKHF. CDR3 nucleotides: TGTGCCAGCAGTGAAGGGATACACCGGGACAAAAAGCACTTC. The chain employs TRBV2 and TRBJ2-4, with D perhaps TRBD1 (6 bases). The CDR3 has 14 residues. The germline V gene has CDR1 SNHLY and CDR2 FYNNEI.

The chain has TRBV4-1 and TRBJ1-2; the D gene is possibly TRBD1 (5 bases). The germline V gene has CDR1 MGHRA and CDR2 YSYEKL. Trimming cost V 0 bases and J 0 bases, with 17 bases left between them. The CDR3 contains 18 residues. CDR3 in amino acids: CASSQEAGRGTANYGYTF. Here the CDR3 DNA reads TGCGCCAGCAGCCAAGAGGCGGGAAGGGGTACAGCTAACTATGGCTACACCTTC.

The genes are TRBV6-5 and TRBJ2-7; TRBD1 matches 7 bases. The CDR3 sequence is 13 residues long. With 6 bases clipped from V and 6 bases from J, the junction kept 8 bases outside the gene matches. CDR1 is MNHEY, CDR2 SVGAGI, per germline. Here the CDR3 DNA reads TGTGCCAGCAGAAATCGGGACAGACCCGAGCAGTACTTC. Protein product: CASRNRDRPEQYF.

The chain joins TRBV5-1 to TRBJ2-7; 9 bases are shared with TRBD2. The CDR3 totals 16 residues. Germline V lookup: CDR1 SGHRS, CDR2 YFSETQ. Unmatched junction bases numbered 9, after V lost 0 bases and J lost 5 bases. The CDR3 DNA is TGCGCCAGCAGCTTGGTGGTAGCGGGAGTCCGAGACGAGCAGTACTTC. This gives the protein CASSLVVAGVRDEQYF. The entire variable domain, with the rest obtained from reference TRBV5-1 and TRBJ2-7, is as follows: KAGVTQTPRYLIKTRGQQVTLSCSPISGHRSVSWYQQTPGQGLQFLFEYFSETQRNKGNFPGRFSGRQFSNSRSEMNVSTLELGDSALYLCASSLVVAGVRDEQYFGPGTRLTVT.

The chain has TRBV12-3 or TRBV12-4 and TRBJ1-2; D gene unclear. V was trimmed by 3 bases and J by 4 bases, leaving 9 bases between them. The CDR3 covers 13 residues. DNA for the CDR3: TGTGCCAGCAGTTTGGGAGGATCCTATGGCTACACCTTC. This sequence encodes CASSLGGSYGYTF.

This clone has more than one count but fewer than ten. The rearrangement uses TRBV18 and TRBJ1-1; no clear D gene. V was clipped by 0 bases and J by 1 base, with 6 bases between them. The CDR3 runs 14 residues. In germline, CDR1 is KGHSH, CDR2 LQKENI. CDR3 sequence (DNA): TGTGCCAGCTCACCACCGGGAGGGAACACTGAAGCTTTCTTT. Encoded protein: CASSPPGGNTEAFF.